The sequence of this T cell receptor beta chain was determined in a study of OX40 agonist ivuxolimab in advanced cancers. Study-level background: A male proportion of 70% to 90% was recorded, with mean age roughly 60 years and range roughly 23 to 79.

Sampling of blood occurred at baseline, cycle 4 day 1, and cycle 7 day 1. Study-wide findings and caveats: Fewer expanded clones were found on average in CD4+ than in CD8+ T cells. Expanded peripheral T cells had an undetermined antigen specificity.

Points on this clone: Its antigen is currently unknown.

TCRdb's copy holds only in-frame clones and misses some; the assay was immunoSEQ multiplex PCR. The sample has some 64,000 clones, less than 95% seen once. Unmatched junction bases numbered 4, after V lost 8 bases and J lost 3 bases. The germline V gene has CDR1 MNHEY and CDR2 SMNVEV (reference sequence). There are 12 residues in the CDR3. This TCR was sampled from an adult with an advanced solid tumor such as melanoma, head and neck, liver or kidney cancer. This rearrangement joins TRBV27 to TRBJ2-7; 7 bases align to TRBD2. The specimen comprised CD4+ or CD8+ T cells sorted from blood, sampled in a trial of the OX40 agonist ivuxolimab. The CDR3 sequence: CASHSGGYEQYF. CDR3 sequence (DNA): TGTGCCAGCCACTCGGGGGGCTACGAGCAGTACTTC.